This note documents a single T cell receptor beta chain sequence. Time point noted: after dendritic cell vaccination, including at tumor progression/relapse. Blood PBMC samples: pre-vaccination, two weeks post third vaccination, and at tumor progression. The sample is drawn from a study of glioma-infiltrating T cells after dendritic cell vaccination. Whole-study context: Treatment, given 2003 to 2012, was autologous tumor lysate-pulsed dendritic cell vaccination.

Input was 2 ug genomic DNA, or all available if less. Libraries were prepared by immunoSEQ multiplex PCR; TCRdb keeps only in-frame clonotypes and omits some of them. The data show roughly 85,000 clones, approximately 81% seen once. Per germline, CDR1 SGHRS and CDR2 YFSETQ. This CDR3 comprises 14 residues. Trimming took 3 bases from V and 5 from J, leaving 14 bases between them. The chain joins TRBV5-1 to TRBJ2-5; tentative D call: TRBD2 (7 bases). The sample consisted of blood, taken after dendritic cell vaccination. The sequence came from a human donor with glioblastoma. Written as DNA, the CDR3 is TGCGCCAGCAGCTCGCTTCGGGGGGCGGAGACCCAGTACTTC. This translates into CASSSLRGAETQYF.